The T cell receptor beta chain under discussion was sequenced for a study of blood T cells in healthy people across ages. CDR1 SGDLS and CDR2 YYNGEE come from the germline V gene. The CDR3 has 15 amino acids. The V end was cut by 0 bases, the J end by 6 bases, with 10 bases between. Drawing of peripheral blood yielded about 10 milliliters from each donor. This clonotype was detected a few times. Its target is unknown. The study, taken as a whole, reports: While age rose, TCR beta diversity per million T cells dropped in a roughly linear way. A strong correlation was seen between TCR beta diversity and naive T cell percentage.

For the second PCR, which ran for 7 to 11 cycles, a sample-barcoded 5' primer and a J-beta primer mix were used. TCRdb re-called the 5' RACE reads with MiXCR, one entry per CDR3 protein. Here the sample spans about 640,000 distinct CDR3 sequences, approximately 30% being singletons. The TCR sequence derives from an elderly woman in good health. The specimen sequenced was blood. The V call is TRBV9, the J call TRBJ1-6; TRBD1 might be the D (6 bases). The DNA for the CDR3 is TGTGCCAGCAGCGTAGCTTTACAGGGTAATTCACCCCTCCACTTT. It translates to CASSVALQGNSPLHF.